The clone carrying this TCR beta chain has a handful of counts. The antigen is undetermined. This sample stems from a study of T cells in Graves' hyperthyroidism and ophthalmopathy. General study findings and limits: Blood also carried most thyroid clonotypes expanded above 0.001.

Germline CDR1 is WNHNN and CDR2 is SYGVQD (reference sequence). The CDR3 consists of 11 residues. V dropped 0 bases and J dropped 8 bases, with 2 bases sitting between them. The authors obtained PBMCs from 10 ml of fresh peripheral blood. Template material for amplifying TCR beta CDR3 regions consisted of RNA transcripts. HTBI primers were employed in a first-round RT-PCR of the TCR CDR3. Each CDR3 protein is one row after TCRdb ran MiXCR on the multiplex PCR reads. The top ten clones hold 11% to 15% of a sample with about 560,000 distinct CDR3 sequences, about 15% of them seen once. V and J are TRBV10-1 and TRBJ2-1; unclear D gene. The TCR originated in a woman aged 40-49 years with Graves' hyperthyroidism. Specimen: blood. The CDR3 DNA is TGCGCCAGCAGTGAGTCGGATGAGCAGTTCTTC. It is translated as CASSESDEQFF.